A selection of T cell receptor beta chains follows, all from one sample in a study of blood T cell repertoires in COVID-19. The repertoire was sequenced with immunoSEQ multiplex PCR; TCRdb's copy has only in-frame clones and lacks some. The data show 190,000 or so clones, around 84% seen once. Sequencing input: peripheral blood. These receptors all stem from a man aged 40-50 years with active or convalescent COVID-19. Both conserved end residues are part of each CDR3. The order of the fields is clone size, D gene, V gene, CDR3 length, J gene, CDR3 DNA, CDR3 protein. A D gene is named only where the DNA matches it firmly. Expanded clones get a size class; other rows say once, few or many, or leave the size out.

>NA|NA|TRBV7-2|14|TRBJ2-1
TGTGCCAGCAGCTTTCTATCTGCCGGTAATGAGCAGTTCTTC
CASSFLSAGNEQFF
>few|NA|TRBV30|13|TRBJ2-1
TGTGCCTGGAGTGTACGTCAGGTCAATGAGCAGTTCTTC
CAWSVRQVNEQFF
>NA|TRBD2|TRBV29-1|16|TRBJ2-3
TGCAGCGTCGACGCCCCCGGGACTAGCTACACAGATACGCAGTATTTT
CSVDAPGTSYTDTQYF
>NA|NA|TRBV11-3|12|TRBJ2-2
TGTGCCAGCAGCTCCAATGCCGGGGAGCTGTTTTTT
CASSSNAGELFF
>few|TRBD1|TRBV4-1|15|TRBJ2-7
TGCGCCAGCAGCCACCCGGGACAGAAAAGCTACGAGCAGTACTTC
CASSHPGQKSYEQYF
>NA|NA|TRBV4-1|15|TRBJ1-4
TGCGCCAGCAGCCAAGATGGCAGGACTAATGAAAAACTGTTTTTT
CASSQDGRTNEKLFF
>few|NA|TRBV9|17|TRBJ1-3
TGTGCCAGCAGCGTAACAGGGTCTACGGGGTTTGGAAACACCATATATTTT
CASSVTGSTGFGNTIYF
>NA|NA|TRBV30|15|TRBJ2-2
TGTGCCTGGAGTCCCCCTAGGACAGTATCCGGGGAGCTGTTTTTT
CAWSPPRTVSGELFF
>NA|TRBD1|TRBV4-3|14|TRBJ2-7
TGCGCCAGCAGCCATGCGGGACAGGGGGCGGAGCAGTACTTC
CASSHAGQGAEQYF
>NA|NA|TRBV2|13|TRBJ1-1
TGTGCCAGCAGTACACAGGTGAACACTGAAGCTTTCTTT
CASSTQVNTEAFF
>NA|NA|TRBV2|12|TRBJ2-3
TGTGCCAGCAGTGACGGAGGGGATACGCAGTATTTT
CASSDGGDTQYF
>NA|NA|TRBV4-1|13|TRBJ1-5
TGCGCCAGCAGCCAAGACGGACTTCAGCCCCAGCATTTT
CASSQDGLQPQHF
>few|NA|TRBV28|14|TRBJ1-5
TGTGCCAGCAGTAGGACAGAGCGCCCTCAGCCCCAGCATTTT
CASSRTERPQPQHF
>NA|NA|TRBV21-1|14|TRBJ2-7
TGTGCCAGCAGCAAAGCGCTCGACAGGTCCGAGCAGTACTTC
CASSKALDRSEQYF
>NA|NA|TRBV20-1|11|TRBJ2-1
TGCAGTGCTGAGGGGGTCCCCGAGCAGTTCTTC
CSAEGVPEQFF
>NA|TRBD2|TRBV3-1/TRBV3-2|16|TRBJ2-5
TGTGCCAGCAGCCAAGAATTCTTGACTAGCAGGGAGACCCAGTACTTC
CASSQEFLTSRETQYF
>NA|TRBD1|TRBV3-1/TRBV3-2|18|TRBJ2-7
TGTGCCAGCAGCCAAGATTGTCCCAGGGGGCCGTTCGCCTACGAGCAGTACTTC
CASSQDCPRGPFAYEQYF
>NA|TRBD2|TRBV24-1|17|TRBJ2-1
TGTGCCACTGGAATCCGGGGGGGCGATCTAACCTACAATGAGCAGTTCTTC
CATGIRGGDLTYNEQFF
>NA|NA|TRBV6-1|17|TRBJ1-4
TGTGCCAGCAGTGACTACGGGACACCTGCAACTAATGAAAAACTGTTTTTT
CASSDYGTPATNEKLFF
>NA|TRBD2|TRBV11-2|16|TRBJ2-2
TGTGCCAGCAGCTCCCGGGAGGGGGGGAACACCGGGGAGCTGTTTTTT
CASSSREGGNTGELFF
>NA|NA|TRBV11-2|15|TRBJ2-7
TGTGCCAGCAGCTTAGGCGGTATCTTAGGCCACGAGCAGTACTTC
CASSLGGILGHEQYF
>NA|NA|TRBV19|15|TRBJ2-3
TGTGCCAGTAGACCTCCAGGGTTGCGCACAGATACGCAGTATTTT
CASRPPGLRTDTQYF
>NA|NA|TRBV30|14|TRBJ2-3
TGTGCCTGGGGCAATAGGGACTCCACAGATACGCAGTATTTT
CAWGNRDSTDTQYF
>few|NA|TRBV10-3|13|TRBJ1-1
TGTGCCATCAACGCTCAGGAAAACACTGAAGCTTTCTTT
CAINAQENTEAFF
>NA|NA|TRBV30|13|TRBJ1-1
TGTGCCGGAGCGCGACAGATGAACACTGAAGCTTTCTTT
CAGARQMNTEAFF
>once|NA|TRBV12-3/TRBV12-4|13|TRBJ1-5
TGTGCCAGCACTTGGGGGGGCGATCAGCCCCAGCATTTT
CASTWGGDQPQHF
>few|TRBD1|TRBV7-2|15|TRBJ2-7
TGTGCCAGCAGATCAGGGGGCCTTAGCTCCTACGAGCAGTACTTC
CASRSGGLSSYEQYF
>NA|NA|TRBV19|11|TRBJ1-1
TGTGCCAGTAGCTCGAACACTGAAGCTTTCTTT
CASSSNTEAFF
>NA|NA|TRBV24-1|14|TRBJ1-2
TGTGCCACCAGTGATTCAGGACAAGACTATGGCTACACCTTC
CATSDSGQDYGYTF
>NA|TRBD1|TRBV6-5|14|TRBJ2-3
TGTGCCAGCAGTTTTGGACAGGGGGCCGATACGCAGTATTTT
CASSFGQGADTQYF
>NA|NA|TRBV30|14|TRBJ1-6
TGTGCCTGGAGTGGATGGGGAGGGAGTTCACCCCTCCACTTT
CAWSGWGGSSPLHF
>NA|TRBD1|TRBV19|15|TRBJ1-5
TGTGCCAGTAGTATATCGGGACAGGGAGCTCAGCCCCAGCATTTT
CASSISGQGAQPQHF